This TCR beta chain stems from a study of early T cells in non-severe SARS-CoV-2 infection. Study details: Bulk RNA from unsorted whole blood was sequenced; chains were unpaired.

In this sample, this clonotype turned up many times. In TCRdb, the 5' RACE reads were re-called with MiXCR into one record per CDR3 protein. The top ten hold around 1.3% of the sample, which has more than 65,000 distinct CDR3 sequences, around an eighth seen once. Trimming removed 2 bases from V and 0 bases from J; junction bases left unmatched: 5. Germline lookup yields CDR1 DFQATT and CDR2 SNEGSKA (reference sequence). The CDR3 length is 15 residues. The receptor's source is an adult who was a healthcare worker with PCR-confirmed SARS-CoV-2 infection or an uninfected control (not recorded which). This sequence joins TRBV20-1 and TRBJ2-3; 7 bases line up with TRBD2. Sequenced: whole blood. The CDR3 loop reads CSARLAADSTDTQYF. CDR3 coding DNA: TGCAGTGCTAGACTAGCGGCCGACAGCACAGATACGCAGTATTTT.